This is a list of T cell receptor beta chains from one sample in a study of cytomegalovirus exposure and HLA in healthy donors. Assay: immunoSEQ multiplex PCR; the TCRdb copy retains only in-frame clones and omits some. The sample consists of 150,000 to 200,000 clones, roughly 84% of them appearing once. Material: PBMCs. The receptors stem from a boy between 10 and 17 years old in good health and CMV-seronegative. CDR3s include the opening cysteine and the closing phenylalanine or tryptophan. The order of the fields is clone size, V gene, D gene, J gene, CDR3 protein, CDR3 DNA. The D gene is left open where the match is weak. Clone size appears in some rows only: once, few, many, or a class for an expanded clone.

>.|TRBV7-8|.|TRBJ2-1
CASSLGGLEGYYGDEQFF
TGTGCCAGCAGCTTAGGGGGACTTGAGGGATACTACGGCGATGAGCAGTTCTTC
>.|TRBV28|.|TRBJ2-6
CASSFLSRAGANVLTF
TGTGCCAGCAGTTTTCTATCCAGGGCTGGGGCCAACGTCCTGACTTTC
>.|TRBV6-1|TRBD2|TRBJ2-5
CASSERLAGGQETQYF
TGTGCCAGCAGTGAGCGTTTAGCGGGGGGCCAAGAGACCCAGTACTTC
>.|TRBV15|.|TRBJ1-4
CATSRERGAGLNNEKLFF
TGTGCCACCAGCAGAGAACGGGGAGCTGGCTTGAATAATGAAAAACTGTTTTTT
>.|TRBV6-1|.|TRBJ1-5
CASSVTTESNQPQHF
TGTGCCAGCAGTGTGACGACAGAGAGCAATCAGCCCCAGCATTTT
>few|TRBV7-2|.|TRBJ2-6
CASSPTVSPSGANVLTF
TGTGCCAGCAGCCCCACTGTTTCCCCTTCTGGGGCCAACGTCCTGACTTTC
>.|TRBV19|.|TRBJ1-3
CASSMYGAALHSGNTIYF
TGTGCCAGTAGTATGTATGGGGCCGCTCTCCACTCTGGAAACACCATATATTTT
>.|TRBV30|.|TRBJ1-2
CAWSVEGVRYGYTF
TGTGCCTGGAGTGTAGAAGGGGTTAGATATGGCTACACCTTC
>.|TRBV4-1|.|TRBJ1-2
CASSRGGGYTF
TGCGCCAGCAGCCGGGGGGGCGGCTACACCTTC
>.|TRBV27|TRBD2|TRBJ2-1
CASSLSRRGGPRYEQFF
TGTGCCAGCAGTTTATCCCGGCGGGGGGGCCCCCGGTATGAGCAGTTCTTC
>.|TRBV27|.|TRBJ1-5
CASSYGGNQPQHF
TGTGCCAGCAGTTACGGGGGCAATCAGCCCCAGCATTTT
>once|TRBV9|.|TRBJ1-1
CASSVGQGTEAFF
TGTGCCAGCAGCGTAGGGCAGGGGACTGAAGCTTTCTTT
>.|TRBV27|.|TRBJ2-2
CASSLGRNTGELFF
TGTGCCAGCAGTTTAGGGAGAAACACCGGGGAGCTGTTTTTT
>.|TRBV6-4|TRBD1|TRBJ1-2
CASSAFPGQGASDYGYTF
TGTGCCAGCAGTGCATTCCCGGGACAGGGGGCATCGGACTATGGCTACACCTTC
>.|TRBV27|TRBD2|TRBJ2-7
CASSGRGAGSKEQYF
TGTGCCAGCAGTGGGCGGGGGGCAGGAAGTAAGGAGCAGTACTTC
>.|TRBV28|.|TRBJ1-1
CASSPTGSPEAFF
TGTGCCAGCAGCCCGACAGGCTCCCCTGAAGCTTTCTTT
>.|TRBV19|TRBD1|TRBJ2-7
CASSRESQGANEQYF
TGTGCCAGTAGTCGGGAGTCGCAGGGGGCTAACGAGCAGTACTTC
>.|TRBV6-1|TRBD1|TRBJ1-2
CASSDLPGQGATYTF
TGTGCCAGCAGTGACCTACCGGGACAGGGGGCAACCTACACCTTC
>.|TRBV9|.|TRBJ2-2
CASSSPRAGPDTGELFF
TGTGCCAGCAGCAGCCCCCGGGCGGGGCCGGACACCGGGGAGCTGTTTTTT
>once|TRBV7-3|.|TRBJ2-7
CASSLRSPAGAVYYEQYF
TGTGCCAGCAGCTTAAGGTCCCCGGCAGGGGCCGTGTACTACGAGCAGTACTTC
>.|TRBV30|TRBD1|TRBJ1-2
CASGQGLRGYTF
TGTGCCTCGGGACAGGGCCTTAGGGGCTACACCTTC
>.|TRBV7-2|.|TRBJ2-7
CASSLVGTPWGEQYF
TGTGCCAGCAGCTTAGTTGGGACACCATGGGGCGAGCAGTACTTC
>.|TRBV2|TRBD2|TRBJ2-4
CASRAGLAALAKNIQYF
TGTGCCAGCAGGGCGGGACTAGCGGCCCTAGCCAAAAACATTCAGTACTTC
>.|TRBV18|.|TRBJ2-1
CASSPGGSYNEQFF
TGTGCCAGCTCCCCCGGGGGATCCTACAATGAGCAGTTCTTC
>.|TRBV9|TRBD2|TRBJ2-7
CASSRTSGTYEQYF
TGTGCCAGCAGTCGGACTAGCGGCACCTACGAGCAGTACTTC
>.|TRBV6-1|.|TRBJ2-3
CASKDGLPPGDTQYF
TGTGCCAGCAAGGACGGACTACCTCCTGGGGATACGCAGTATTTT
>.|TRBV13|TRBD2|TRBJ2-1
CASRKTSGYNEQFF
TGTGCCAGCAGAAAAACTAGCGGCTACAATGAGCAGTTCTTC
>few|TRBV15|.|TRBJ2-7
CATSRDQGPYEQYF
TGTGCCACCAGCAGAGATCAGGGCCCCTACGAGCAGTACTTC
>.|TRBV29-1|.|TRBJ2-7
CSVLQGYPFEQYF
TGCAGCGTACTTCAGGGATATCCGTTCGAGCAGTACTTC
>.|TRBV18|.|TRBJ1-2
CASSLTTANYGYTF
TGTGCCAGCTCACTCACGACAGCTAACTATGGCTACACCTTC
>.|TRBV9|.|TRBJ2-2
CASSLTGKRNTGELFF
TGTGCCAGCAGCCTCACAGGGAAGAGGAACACCGGGGAGCTGTTTTTT